The entry below gives a single TCR beta chain sequence along with its context. There is no known antigen for this receptor. No much larger clone exists at a distance of one base, and base qualities are not known. The entry originates in a study of blood T cells in healthy people across ages (dated by TCRdb to the mid-2010s). Study-wide context: In model experiments, template switching captured about one uniquely barcoded TCR beta cDNA molecule for every two T cells. Age-related changes in TCR beta repertoire diversity were measured in the study by deep sequencing normalized with unique cDNA molecular identifiers. Two additional independent replicas of 1 million unique cDNA reads from the same blood draw were analyzed for two donors (one aged 18 to 30 and one aged 80 or older). The donors were split into four age groups: young (average roughly 15 years), middle-aged (roughly 39), aged (approximately 60) and long-lived (approximately 80). To avoid experimental bias, donors of different ages were distributed randomly across sequencing lanes. Beyond this particular receptor, the publication reports: Compared with the aged group, the long-lived group had more naive CD4+ T cells, fewer expanded clones and increased TCR diversity, a pattern suggesting age selection. Because the CMV infection status of the donors was unknown, age-related changes in expanded clonotypes may potentially have been confounded. A strong correlation was found between observed TCR beta diversity and the percentage of naive T cells measured by flow cytometry. As age increased, observed TCR beta diversity per million T cells dropped in a roughly linear way, and a significant reduction was already evident by age approximately 40. Bulk unsorted PBMC profiling prevented conclusive comparison of naive and antigen-experienced compartments. Estimates of total diversity based on one million sequenced T cells were considered lower bounds and underestimates.

The library relied on 5' RACE. The data were produced on an Illumina HiSeq 2500. A second PCR of about 6 to 11 cycles was performed with a sample-barcoded 5' primer and a J-beta primer mix. A template-switch 5' adaptor carrying 12 random nucleotides introduced a unique molecular identifier onto each TCR beta cDNA molecule. Each sample yielded at least 2.5 million CDR3-containing paired-end reads. The Mint cDNA synthesis kit, primed by a TRBC-specific oligonucleotide, was used to synthesize first-strand cDNA from all RNA. All cDNA was treated with uracil-DNA glycosylase and then went through a first 18-cycle PCR with the universal primers M1SS and BC2_uni_R. Regarding the original processing steps: Each sample was normalized by randomly selecting 1 million high-quality reads, each carrying a distinct molecular identifier. Reads sharing molecular identifiers were discarded rather than binned into consensus sequences. MiTCR, with a Q25 quality threshold and the strictest error-elimination algorithm, was used for CDR3 identification, clonotype clustering and error correction. A nonparametric unseen species model with Euler transformation was used to estimate a lower bound on total TCR beta diversity. TCRdb reprocessed the public reads (quality trimming at Q25 with fastp, clone calling with MiXCR) and kept in-frame beta chains. Each CDR3 protein appears once, grouped with its most common genes and DNA. TCRdb's processing, not the authors' own work, is the source of the V and J calls. For this sample the table gives about 1,400,000 distinct CDR3 sequences, of which around 42% were detected only once. The ten top clones hold 7.9% of the sample.

The roughly 39 donors, aged roughly 6 to 100 years, were systemically healthy Caucasian individuals from Russia. Ten milliliters of peripheral blood were drawn from each donor into EDTA-treated Vacutainer tubes. Ficoll-Paque density-gradient centrifugation was used to isolate PBMCs, with at least 6.5 million obtained per sample. Total RNA was extracted from PBMCs with Trizol reagent, with at least 6 micrograms obtained per sample. For every donor, an aliquot of PBMCs went through flow cytometry to measure the percentages of naive CD45RAhigh/CD27high T cells. From the cysteine through the phenylalanine, the CDR3 covers 16 amino acids. The only DNA kept is the CDR3, 48 bases in frame from the first base. The junction shows trimming of 6 bases on V and 1 base on J, and the gene matches do not reach 10 bases of it. The germline V gene encodes CDR1 MNHNS and CDR2 SASEGT.

The receptor was derived from a woman aged 18-29 years in good health. The sequenced sample was blood. The sequence is built from TRBV6-1 and TRBJ1-2; TRBD1 fits 8 bases in the junction. The DNA sequence is given as TGTGCCAGCAGCGGGCCCGCGACAGGGGTTAACTATGGCTACACCTTC. The encoded protein is CASSGPATGVNYGYTF.